The clone carrying this TCR beta chain has a handful of counts. This sample is drawn from a study of T cells in Graves' hyperthyroidism and ophthalmopathy. Looking at the study overall: Blood was drawn when the patient was first diagnosed and still untreated.

RNA transcripts yielded amplified TCR beta CDR3 regions. Initially, a first-round RT-PCR of the TCR CDR3 employed the HTBI primer set. TCRdb re-derived calls from the multiplex PCR reads in MiXCR, one entry per CDR3 protein. The sample has approximately 600,000 distinct CDR3 sequences, approximately 15% seen once; the top ten hold roughly 6.2%. The CDR3 is 19 residues long. Trimming left V 5 bases short and J 2 bases short, with 24 bases between. This receptor was obtained from a woman in her twenties or thirties with Graves' hyperthyroidism that later progressed to Graves' ophthalmopathy. The sequenced material came from blood. The V gene is TRBV12-3 or TRBV12-4, the J gene TRBJ2-2, with D tentatively TRBD1 or TRBD2 (5 bases each). In DNA form, the CDR3 reads TGTGCCAGCAGTAACCCCAGGGACGGCTCAGGGTCTAACACCGGGGAGCTGTTTTTT. Protein: CASSNPRDGSGSNTGELFF.